Listed below are T cell receptor beta chains from one sample, sequenced in a study of cytomegalovirus exposure and HLA in healthy donors. The table came from immunoSEQ multiplex PCR; TCRdb's copy has only in-frame clones and leaves some out. This table holds tens of thousands of clones, around half found once. The sample was PBMCs. The receptors come from a woman aged 40 to 50 in good health and CMV-seropositive. CDR3s include the opening cysteine and the closing phenylalanine or tryptophan. Each record gives: clone size, D gene, J gene, V gene, CDR3 DNA, CDR3 protein. A D gene is named only where the DNA matches it firmly. Size is stated for part of the rows, as once, few or many counts, or as a class when the clone is expanded.

clone size: .
D gene: .
J gene: TRBJ2-7
V gene: TRBV7-8
CDR3 DNA: TGTGCCAGCAGCTTATGGGGGCACATGAACTCCTACGAGCAGTACTTC
CDR3 protein: CASSLWGHMNSYEQYF

clone size: .
D gene: TRBD1
J gene: TRBJ1-1
V gene: TRBV4-3
CDR3 DNA: TGCGCCAGCAGCCAAGAACCAACCTACAGGGGTACTGAAGCTTTCTTT
CDR3 protein: CASSQEPTYRGTEAFF

clone size: few
D gene: .
J gene: TRBJ1-1
V gene: TRBV6-5
CDR3 DNA: TGTGCCAGCAGCCCAAGGGGCGCTCTCACTGAAGCTTTCTTT
CDR3 protein: CASSPRGALTEAFF

clone size: once
D gene: .
J gene: TRBJ2-1
V gene: TRBV2
CDR3 DNA: TGTGCCAGCACCCTCGGGACTTTTGAGCAGTTCTTC
CDR3 protein: CASTLGTFEQFF

clone size: .
D gene: TRBD1
J gene: TRBJ1-5
V gene: TRBV19
CDR3 DNA: TGTGCCAGTAGTCCGCGTGGACAGGGAGGTCAGCCCCAGCATTTT
CDR3 protein: CASSPRGQGGQPQHF

clone size: .
D gene: .
J gene: TRBJ1-1
V gene: TRBV27
CDR3 DNA: TGTGCCAGCAGCACTCAGGGTGGGTACACTGAAGCTTTCTTT
CDR3 protein: CASSTQGGYTEAFF

clone size: .
D gene: TRBD2
J gene: TRBJ2-3
V gene: TRBV5-4
CDR3 DNA: TGTGCCAGCAGCTTGGGGGGACTAGCGGGGCAAAGTACGCAGTATTTT
CDR3 protein: CASSLGGLAGQSTQYF

clone size: .
D gene: .
J gene: TRBJ2-7
V gene: TRBV28
CDR3 DNA: TGTGCCAGCAGACCAGTGAGGATCATCGCCTACGAGCAGTACTTC
CDR3 protein: CASRPVRIIAYEQYF

clone size: .
D gene: .
J gene: TRBJ1-5
V gene: TRBV11-2
CDR3 DNA: TGTGCCAGCAGCTTAGTTGGGGGGAATCAGCCCCAGCATTTT
CDR3 protein: CASSLVGGNQPQHF

clone size: few
D gene: TRBD2
J gene: TRBJ2-1
V gene: TRBV4-2
CDR3 DNA: TGTGCCAGCAGCCAAGATGGGACTAGCGGGGGGAATGAGCAGTTCTTC
CDR3 protein: CASSQDGTSGGNEQFF

clone size: few
D gene: .
J gene: TRBJ1-2
V gene: TRBV5-1
CDR3 DNA: TGCGCCAGCAGCTTGCTGGGAGGTGGGCTCTATGGCTACACCTTC
CDR3 protein: CASSLLGGGLYGYTF

clone size: .
D gene: .
J gene: TRBJ2-3
V gene: TRBV7-7
CDR3 DNA: TGTGCCAGCAGCTTAAAGTCAGGAGATACGCAGTATTTT
CDR3 protein: CASSLKSGDTQYF

clone size: .
D gene: .
J gene: TRBJ1-4
V gene: TRBV7-2
CDR3 DNA: TGTGCCAGCAGCCCGACCGGGGGGGCATATGAAAAACTGTTTTTT
CDR3 protein: CASSPTGGAYEKLFF

clone size: .
D gene: TRBD2
J gene: TRBJ2-1
V gene: TRBV11-3
CDR3 DNA: TGTGCCAGCAGCTTATTACCGGGGGGGAACAATGAGCAGTTCTTC
CDR3 protein: CASSLLPGGNNEQFF

clone size: .
D gene: .
J gene: TRBJ1-6
V gene: TRBV15
CDR3 DNA: TGTGCCACCAGCAGTTTTCCAGGGGCAAATTCACCCCTCCACTTT
CDR3 protein: CATSSFPGANSPLHF

clone size: few
D gene: .
J gene: TRBJ1-3
V gene: TRBV2
CDR3 DNA: TGTGCCAGCAGTGGAGTTGCTGGAAACACCATATATTTT
CDR3 protein: CASSGVAGNTIYF

clone size: medium-sized
D gene: .
J gene: TRBJ2-1
V gene: TRBV6-4
CDR3 DNA: TGTGCCAGCAGTGACTCCGCAGGCTCCTACAATGAGCAGTTCTTC
CDR3 protein: CASSDSAGSYNEQFF

clone size: .
D gene: TRBD1
J gene: TRBJ1-2
V gene: TRBV4-1
CDR3 DNA: TGCGCCAGCAGCGACCACAGGGGGATACGTGGCTACACCTTC
CDR3 protein: CASSDHRGIRGYTF

clone size: .
D gene: .
J gene: TRBJ1-2
V gene: TRBV20-1
CDR3 DNA: TGCAGTGCTAGGGACATCTATGGCTACACCTTC
CDR3 protein: CSARDIYGYTF

clone size: .
D gene: TRBD2
J gene: TRBJ2-7
V gene: TRBV5-1
CDR3 DNA: TGCGCCAGCAGCTCCTCCCCTGCCGGGACTAGCGGGGGTTACGAGCAGTACTTC
CDR3 protein: CASSSSPAGTSGGYEQYF

clone size: .
D gene: .
J gene: TRBJ1-4
V gene: TRBV9
CDR3 DNA: TGTGCCAGCAGCGTCTCGATGGGAGGGACGGAAAAACTGTTTTTT
CDR3 protein: CASSVSMGGTEKLFF

clone size: .
D gene: .
J gene: TRBJ1-2
V gene: TRBV5-8
CDR3 DNA: TGTGCCAGCAGCTTGGCAGGTCCTAACTATGGCTACACCTTC
CDR3 protein: CASSLAGPNYGYTF

clone size: .
D gene: .
J gene: TRBJ1-2
V gene: TRBV11-2
CDR3 DNA: TGTGCCAGCAGCCAAGGCAGGGGTGGAGATGGCTACACCTTC
CDR3 protein: CASSQGRGGDGYTF

clone size: .
D gene: .
J gene: TRBJ2-7
V gene: TRBV30
CDR3 DNA: TGTGCCTGGAGGATTGGCGGCTCACAGCAGTACTTC
CDR3 protein: CAWRIGGSQQYF

clone size: few
D gene: .
J gene: TRBJ2-6
V gene: TRBV4-2
CDR3 DNA: TGTGCCAGCAGCCAAGAGGAGGGGTCTGGGGCCAACGTCCTGACTTTC
CDR3 protein: CASSQEEGSGANVLTF

clone size: few
D gene: TRBD1
J gene: TRBJ1-2
V gene: TRBV28
CDR3 DNA: TGTGCCAGCAGACAGGGGGCAAAAGGCTACACCTTC
CDR3 protein: CASRQGAKGYTF

clone size: .
D gene: .
J gene: TRBJ1-1
V gene: TRBV7-6
CDR3 DNA: TGTGCCAGCAGCTTACTCACCCCAGGGGAGGGCACTGAAGCTTTCTTT
CDR3 protein: CASSLLTPGEGTEAFF

clone size: .
D gene: .
J gene: TRBJ1-2
V gene: TRBV5-6
CDR3 DNA: TGTGCCAGCAGCTTGACAGCCTATGGCTACACCTTC
CDR3 protein: CASSLTAYGYTF

clone size: .
D gene: .
J gene: TRBJ1-2
V gene: TRBV7-8
CDR3 DNA: TGTGCCAGCAGCCTAAACCAACAGGGTAGAGGTGGCTACACCTTC
CDR3 protein: CASSLNQQGRGGYTF

clone size: .
D gene: TRBD1
J gene: TRBJ2-2
V gene: TRBV7-9
CDR3 DNA: TGTGCCAGCAGCGCACAAAATCGGGACAGGTTTAGGAACACCGGGGAGCTGTTTTTT
CDR3 protein: CASSAQNRDRFRNTGELFF

clone size: .
D gene: TRBD2
J gene: TRBJ2-1
V gene: TRBV11-2
CDR3 DNA: TGTGCCAGCAGCTCGGGACTAGCGGGGGGAAATGAGCAGTTCTTC
CDR3 protein: CASSSGLAGGNEQFF

clone size: once
D gene: TRBD1
J gene: TRBJ2-7
V gene: TRBV5-1
CDR3 DNA: TGCGCCAGCAGCTTGGACAGGGGGCAAGAGCAGTACTTC
CDR3 protein: CASSLDRGQEQYF

clone size: .
D gene: TRBD1
J gene: TRBJ1-6
V gene: TRBV6-6
CDR3 DNA: TGTGCCAGCAGTTACGGACAGGACCCTAATTCACCCCTCCACTTT
CDR3 protein: CASSYGQDPNSPLHF

clone size: .
D gene: .
J gene: TRBJ1-2
V gene: TRBV27
CDR3 DNA: TGTGCCAGCAGTTTATTTAACGGAGGTTATGGCTACACCTTC
CDR3 protein: CASSLFNGGYGYTF

clone size: .
D gene: TRBD2
J gene: TRBJ2-2
V gene: TRBV30
CDR3 DNA: TGTGCCTGGAGTGGGACTAGCGAACCCGGGGAGCTGTTTTTT
CDR3 protein: CAWSGTSEPGELFF

clone size: few
D gene: .
J gene: TRBJ1-2
V gene: TRBV2
CDR3 DNA: TGTGCCAGCAGTATACGGTCCTCTAACTATGGCTACACCTTC
CDR3 protein: CASSIRSSNYGYTF

clone size: .
D gene: TRBD1
J gene: TRBJ1-5
V gene: TRBV7-8
CDR3 DNA: TGTGCCAGCAGCGGACAGGGGTATCAGCCCCAGCATTTT
CDR3 protein: CASSGQGYQPQHF

clone size: .
D gene: TRBD2
J gene: TRBJ2-7
V gene: TRBV4-1
CDR3 DNA: TGCGCCAGCAGCCAAGAGGGCTTGGTAGCGGGTGGCTACGAGCAGTACTTC
CDR3 protein: CASSQEGLVAGGYEQYF

clone size: few
D gene: .
J gene: TRBJ1-4
V gene: TRBV6-5
CDR3 DNA: TGTGCCAGCAGTATAAGGGACGGGGGTGAAAAACTGTTTTTT
CDR3 protein: CASSIRDGGEKLFF

clone size: .
D gene: .
J gene: TRBJ1-6
V gene: TRBV27
CDR3 DNA: TGTGCCAGCAGTTTTAACATAGACTCCCTTACCGCCCTCCACTTT
CDR3 protein: CASSFNIDSLTALHF

clone size: few
D gene: TRBD1
J gene: TRBJ1-2
V gene: TRBV27
CDR3 DNA: TGTGCCAGCAGTTACCGGGACAGCGGACCTTTGACCTTC
CDR3 protein: CASSYRDSGPLTF

clone size: .
D gene: .
J gene: TRBJ2-7
V gene: TRBV2
CDR3 DNA: TGTGCCAGCAGTCCGGACAGCTTCTACGAGCAGTACTTC
CDR3 protein: CASSPDSFYEQYF

clone size: .
D gene: .
J gene: TRBJ1-5
V gene: TRBV15
CDR3 DNA: TGTGCCACCAGCAGAGATGGCACAGCGAGGGAGCCCCAGCATTTT
CDR3 protein: CATSRDGTAREPQHF

clone size: .
D gene: .
J gene: TRBJ1-6
V gene: TRBV7-9
CDR3 DNA: TGTGCCAGCACTAATGGGGGCGGTTCACCCCTCCACTTT
CDR3 protein: CASTNGGGSPLHF

clone size: few
D gene: .
J gene: TRBJ2-7
V gene: TRBV7-9
CDR3 DNA: TGTGCCAGCAGCTCGATAGACAGCTCCTACGAGCAGTACTTC
CDR3 protein: CASSSIDSSYEQYF

clone size: .
D gene: .
J gene: TRBJ2-3
V gene: TRBV30
CDR3 DNA: TGTGCCTGGAGTATTCTAGGTACGCAGTATTTT
CDR3 protein: CAWSILGTQYF

clone size: .
D gene: .
J gene: TRBJ2-5
V gene: TRBV6-1
CDR3 DNA: TGTGCCAGCAGTGAAGGAGGAGGCAGGGGAAGAGAGACCCAGTACTTC
CDR3 protein: CASSEGGGRGRETQYF

clone size: .
D gene: TRBD2
J gene: TRBJ2-7
V gene: TRBV6-5
CDR3 DNA: TGTGCCAGCAGTTACGTATCGGGGGGTGACTACGAGCAGTACTTC
CDR3 protein: CASSYVSGGDYEQYF

clone size: .
D gene: .
J gene: TRBJ1-2
V gene: TRBV6-5
CDR3 DNA: TGTGCCAGCAGTTACTCGGGGAGGGCCAACTATGGCTACACCTTC
CDR3 protein: CASSYSGRANYGYTF

clone size: .
D gene: .
J gene: TRBJ2-6
V gene: TRBV28
CDR3 DNA: TGTGCCAGCATGCGCTCTGGGGCCAACGTCCTGACTTTC
CDR3 protein: CASMRSGANVLTF

clone size: few
D gene: TRBD2
J gene: TRBJ2-1
V gene: TRBV11-2
CDR3 DNA: TGTGCCAGCAGCGCCGGGACTAAGGATGAGCAGTTCTTC
CDR3 protein: CASSAGTKDEQFF

clone size: .
D gene: TRBD2
J gene: TRBJ2-5
V gene: TRBV4-2
CDR3 DNA: TGTGCCAGCAGCCAAGATCCAGCGGGGCGACAAGAGACCCAGTACTTC
CDR3 protein: CASSQDPAGRQETQYF

clone size: few
D gene: .
J gene: TRBJ1-5
V gene: TRBV5-1
CDR3 DNA: TGCGCCAGCAGCGAACAGGGTTCCCCAAATCAGCCCCAGCATTTT
CDR3 protein: CASSEQGSPNQPQHF

clone size: .
D gene: .
J gene: TRBJ1-6
V gene: TRBV7-8
CDR3 DNA: TGTGCCAGCAGCTTAGGACAGGCCTATTCACCCCTCCACTTT
CDR3 protein: CASSLGQAYSPLHF

clone size: medium-sized
D gene: TRBD2
J gene: TRBJ2-1
V gene: TRBV4-1
CDR3 DNA: TGCGCCAGCAGCCTTCTAGCGGGGGATTACAATGAGCAGTTCTTC
CDR3 protein: CASSLLAGDYNEQFF

clone size: .
D gene: TRBD1
J gene: TRBJ2-7
V gene: TRBV11-3
CDR3 DNA: TGTGCCAGCAGCACGGACAGGGGCTCCGAGCAGTACTTC
CDR3 protein: CASSTDRGSEQYF